The 29 T cell receptor beta chains below were found in one sample sequenced in a study of shared clonotypes between healthy human individuals. Some clones are missing from TCRdb's copy, which holds only in-frame ones; the method was immunoSEQ multiplex PCR. The sample lists about 700,000 clones; about 74% were seen once. Material for sequencing was memory CD4+ T cells sorted from blood. Subset described: CD45RA-negative fraction. The receptors were sampled from a woman younger than 45 in good health.

J is TRBJ2-1 and V is TRBV7-8; 13 positions match TRBD2. The CDR3 has 19 residues. V trimming: 5 bases; J trimming: 0 bases; junction bases outside the gene matches: 10. Germline-derived CDR1 and CDR2 are SGHVS and FQNEAQ. The CDR3 region is CASSVRLAGGFSSYNEQFF. CDR3 nucleotides: TGTGCCAGCAGCGTCCGACTAGCGGGAGGCTTTAGCTCCTACAATGAGCAGTTCTTC. The whole variable domain, remainder taken from reference TRBV7-8 and TRBJ2-1, is GAGVSQSPRYKVAKRGQDVALRCDPISGHVSLFWYQQALGQGPEFLTYFQNEAQLDKSGLPSDRFFAERPEGSVSTLKIQRTQQEDSAVYLCASSVRLAGGFSSYNEQFFGPGTRLTVL.

The V and J genes are TRBV28 and TRBJ2-6; a weak D match, TRBD2 (5 bases). The germline CDR1 and CDR2 sequences are MDHEN and SYDVKM. V lost 11 bases, J lost 0 bases, and 8 bases lay in between. This CDR3 region has 13 residues. The CDR3 nucleotides are TGTGCCTGCGGGCCCTCTGGGGCCAACGTCCTGACTTTC. Encoded protein: CACGPSGANVLTF.

V gene TRBV29-1 combines with J gene TRBJ2-1, with 8 bases aligning to TRBD2. This CDR3 is 12 amino acids long. CDR1 and CDR2 (germline): SQVTM, ANQGSEA. The V segment lost 3 bases and the J segment 9 bases; nucleotides outside the gene matches: 4. Here the CDR3 reads CSVDGRAFEQFF. The CDR3 bases are TGCAGCGTTGACGGGAGGGCCTTTGAGCAGTTCTTC.

This chain joins TRBV18 and TRBJ1-1; unclear D gene. In germline, CDR1 is KGHSH, CDR2 LQKENI. This CDR3 is built from 12 residues. The V gene lost 2 bases and the J gene lost 8 bases, with 9 bases spanning the gap. CDR3: CASSPKAREAFF. In nucleotides, the CDR3 is TGTGCCAGCTCACCAAAAGCAAGGGAAGCTTTCTTT. The full variable domain, rest sourced from reference TRBV18 and TRBJ1-1, is NAGVMQNPRHLVRRRGQEARLRCSPMKGHSHVYWYRQLPEEGLKFMVYLQKENIIDESGMPKERFSAEFPKEGPSILRIQQVVRGDSAAYFCASSPKAREAFFGQGTRLTVV.

The chain recombines TRBV7-9 with TRBJ2-1; weak D call: TRBD2 (5 bases). There are 14 residues in the CDR3. Germline lookup yields CDR1 SEHNR and CDR2 FQNEAQ (reference sequence). Trimming pared 5 bases from V and 6 bases from J, leaving 14 bases between. CDR3 bases: TGTGCCAGCAGCCCGAGTACTAGTCCCAATGAGCAGTTCTTC. It specifies CASSPSTSPNEQFF.

Details on this clone: A read error may explain this, as a much larger clone is one base away. V and J are TRBV7-2 and TRBJ1-5; D not certain. The CDR3 runs 14 residues. The V end lost 2 bases, the J end lost 0 bases, and 5 bases lay between the germline ends. Per germline, CDR1 SGHTA and CDR2 FQGNSA. The CDR3 sequence is CASSLYYSNQPQHF. CDR3 sequence (DNA): TGTGCCAGCAGCTTATATTATAGCAATCAGCCCCAGCATTTT. The variable domain in full, with the rest retrieved from reference TRBV7-2 and TRBJ1-5, is GAGVSQSPSNKVTEKGKDVELRCDPISGHTALYWYRQSLGQGLEFLIYFQGNSAPDKSGLPSDRFSAERTGGSVSTLTIQRTQQEDSAVYLCASSLYYSNQPQHFGDGTRLSIL.

V gene TRBV27 combines with J gene TRBJ2-6; 7 nucleotides match TRBD1. V lost 2 bases to trimming and J lost 2 bases; unmatched junction nucleotides: 3. CDR1 is MNHEY, CDR2 SMNVEV, per germline (reference sequence). The CDR3 covers 16 residues. CDR3 nucleotide sequence: TGTGCCAGCAGTTTACTTCAGGGGGCTGGGGCCAACGTCCTGACTTTC. Translated, it gives CASSLLQGAGANVLTF.

In this sample, this clone turned up a few times. This chain connects TRBV2 to TRBJ1-5; no clear D gene. Per the germline V gene, CDR1 is SNHLY and CDR2 is FYNNEI. The V end lost 3 bases, the J end lost 5 bases, and 8 bases lay between the germline ends. The length of the CDR3 is 13 residues. This chain's CDR3 is CASSDIGYQPQHF. The DNA for the CDR3 is TGTGCCAGCAGTGATATTGGGTATCAGCCCCAGCATTTT. The full variable domain, completed using reference TRBV2 and TRBJ1-5, is EPEVTQTPSHQVTQMGQEVILRCVPISNHLYFYWYRQILGQKVEFLVSFYNNEISEKSEIFDDQFSVERPDGSNFTLKIRSTKLEDSAMYFCASSDIGYQPQHFGDGTRLSIL.

This chain joins TRBV5-6 and TRBJ1-2; 10 bases line up with TRBD1. Trimming cost V 4 bases and J 2 bases; bases outside gene matches: 5. There are 15 residues in the CDR3. Germline V gene sequence: CDR1 SGHDT, CDR2 YYEEEE. CDR3 nucleotides: TGTGCCAGCAGCCCTTTGACAGGGGGCAACTATGGCTACACCTTC. Its translation: CASSPLTGGNYGYTF. The complete variable domain, with remaining parts taken from reference TRBV5-6 and TRBJ1-2, reads DAGVTQSPTHLIKTRGQQVTLRCSPKSGHDTVSWYQQALGQGPQFIFQYYEEEERQRGNFPDRFSGHQFPNYSSELNVNALLLGDSALYLCASSPLTGGNYGYTFGSGTRLTVV.

This sequence joins TRBV6-1 and TRBJ1-1; D not certain. The CDR3 is made up of 13 amino acids. Trimming removed 7 bases from V and 5 bases from J, with 14 bases in between. Germline V gene lookup returns CDR1 MNHNS and CDR2 SASEGT. CDR3 amino acids: CASINTVGTEAFF. The CDR3 DNA reads as TGTGCCAGCATAAACACGGTGGGGACTGAAGCTTTCTTT.

This clone was detected only a few times. The CDR3 DNA reads as TGTGCCAGTAGTCGCCAGGGTTCATCAGATACGCAGTATTTT. It yields the protein CASSRQGSSDTQYF. The rearrangement uses TRBV19 and TRBJ2-3; possibly TRBD1 for D (5 bases). V was pared by 5 bases and J by 4 bases, with 13 bases between. The CDR3 has 14 amino acids. The germline gives CDR1 LNHDA, CDR2 SQIVND (reference sequence).

The J gene is TRBJ1-1, the V gene TRBV10-1; TRBD1 agrees at 8 bases. The trim removed 11 bases at V and 1 base at J, leaving 0 bases unmatched. Germline V gene data show CDR1 as WNHNN and CDR2 as SYGVQD (reference sequence). This CDR3 is 11 amino acids long. This CDR3 reads CAGQGNTEAFF. The CDR3 DNA reads TGCGCCGGACAGGGGAACACTGAAGCTTTCTTT.

This clone has at least ten counts. Other DNA sequences in this specimen translate into the identical CDR3. The V and J genes are TRBV27 and TRBJ2-7, with D possibly TRBD1 on 5 matching bases. The CDR3 covers 14 residues. CDR1 and CDR2 (germline): MNHEY, SMNVEV (reference sequence). The ends were cut back, 3 bases at V and 2 bases at J, with 11 bases in the middle. DNA for the CDR3: TGTGCCAGCAGTTTTTCCCAGGGCCCCTACGAGCAGTACTTC. Amino acid sequence: CASSFSQGPYEQYF.

This clone appeared a few times. V gene TRBV25-1 combines with J gene TRBJ1-5; 9 nucleotides agree with TRBD1. CDR3 length: 13 amino acids. V was clipped by 6 bases and J by 6 bases; unmatched bases: 3. Germline CDR1 and CDR2: MGHDK and SYGVNS. The CDR3 sequence is CASRGQGRQPQHF. The CDR3 coding sequence is TGTGCCAGCAGAGGACAGGGGCGTCAGCCCCAGCATTTT.

The chain recombines TRBV11-2 with TRBJ2-1, with TRBD1 identical over 8 bases. Looked up from germline, CDR1 is SGHAT and CDR2 is FQNNGV. The CDR3 contains 12 residues. With V trimmed by 8 bases and J by 8 bases, 5 bases remained unmatched. The CDR3 coding sequence is TGTGCCAGCCGACAGGGGCAGGATGAGCAGTTCTTC. Protein product: CASRQGQDEQFF.

This clone has more than one count but fewer than ten. This chain joins TRBV2 and TRBJ2-1, with 10 bases fitting TRBD2. The germline V gene encodes CDR1 SNHLY and CDR2 FYNNEI. The J segment lost 6 bases and the V segment lost 4 bases, leaving 6 bases of the junction unmatched. This CDR3 region has 15 residues. CDR3 loop: CASSAGLAVGNEQFF. Written as DNA, the CDR3 is TGTGCCAGCAGTGCTGGACTAGCGGTGGGCAATGAGCAGTTCTTC.

This clone showed up just a few times. J is TRBJ1-5 and V is TRBV18, with unresolved D. CDR3 length: 16 residues. Germline V lookup: CDR1 KGHSH, CDR2 LQKENI. The V end was cut by 3 bases, the J end by 5 bases, with 17 bases between. The CDR3 is CASSPGNGLGYQPQHF. The CDR3, as DNA: TGTGCCAGCTCACCGGGTAACGGATTAGGTTATCAGCCCCAGCATTTT.

J is TRBJ1-5 and V is TRBV7-9, with 9 bases identical to TRBD1. V lost 1 base and J lost 5; bases outside the gene matches: 9. This CDR3 has 17 residues. Per germline, CDR1 SEHNR and CDR2 FQNEAQ (reference sequence). The CDR3 nucleotides are TGTGCCAGCAGCTTAGGGGAGGGACAGGGCCGGTATCAGCCCCAGCATTTT. It encodes CASSLGEGQGRYQPQHF. The full variable domain, with the rest looked up from reference TRBV7-9 and TRBJ1-5, is DTGVSQNPRHKITKRGQNVTFRCDPISEHNRLYWYRQTLGQGPEFLTYFQNEAQLEKSRLLSDRFSAERPKGSFSTLEIQRTEQGDSAMYLCASSLGEGQGRYQPQHFGDGTRLSIL.

This clone has only one observation. The chain has TRBV29-1 and TRBJ2-1; 8 nucleotides align to TRBD2. The germline V gene encodes CDR1 SQVTM and CDR2 ANQGSEA. The CDR3 spans 11 residues. Germline trimming cut 7 bases from V and 9 bases from J; bases unmatched to any gene: 5. The CDR3 sequence: CSGGLVTEQFF. Here the CDR3 DNA reads TGCAGCGGGGGACTAGTTACTGAGCAGTTCTTC.

The rearrangement uses TRBV7-2 and TRBJ2-1; D is unresolved. CDR1 SGHTA and CDR2 FQGNSA come from the germline V gene. Trimming shortened V by 2 bases and J by 7 bases, and 12 bases separated the two germline ends. This CDR3 contains 14 residues. The CDR3: CASSLFKGRNEQFF. CDR3 nucleotide sequence: TGTGCCAGCAGCTTATTTAAGGGTCGGAATGAGCAGTTCTTC.

The genes are TRBV2 and TRBJ1-1; D is unclear. CDR3 length: 14 amino acids. Between the trimmed V and J ends, which lost 2 bases and 4 bases, there was a span of 11 bases. The V gene's germline CDR1 is SNHLY and CDR2 FYNNEI. The CDR3 nucleotides are TGTGCCAGCAGTGAATGGGGTCTTCGCACTGAAGCTTTCTTT. Translating it yields CASSEWGLRTEAFF.

V and J are TRBV28 and TRBJ1-5; D is perhaps TRBD1 (5 bases). The CDR3 is 15 amino acids. Deletions cut 6 bases from V and 3 bases from J, with 15 bases between. Germline CDR1 and CDR2: MDHEN and SYDVKM. In nucleotides, the CDR3 is TGTGCCAGCAGGTTTGGGGGTGGGTTCAATCAGCCCCAGCATTTT. Translation gives CASRFGGGFNQPQHF. Using reference TRBV28 and TRBJ1-5 for the parts outside the CDR3, the full variable domain is DVKVTQSSRYLVKRTGEKVFLECVQDMDHENMFWYRQDPGLGLRLIYFSYDVKMKEKGDIPEGYSVSREKKERFSLILESASTNQTSMYLCASRFGGGFNQPQHFGDGTRLSIL.

This sequence joins TRBV11-2 and TRBJ2-1; no clear D gene. CDR3 length equals 12 residues. The V end lost 1 base, the J end lost 11 bases, and 9 bases lay between the germline ends. Germline loops: CDR1 SGHAT, CDR2 FQNNGV. This CDR3 reads CASSLVGVQQFF. CDR3 coding DNA: TGTGCCAGCAGCTTAGTCGGTGTTCAGCAGTTCTTC. Filled out from reference TRBV11-2 and TRBJ2-1, the complete variable domain reads EAGVAQSPRYKIIEKRQSVAFWCNPISGHATLYWYQQILGQGPKLLIQFQNNGVVDDSQLPKDRFSAERLKGVDSTLKIQPAKLEDSAVYLCASSLVGVQQFFGPGTRLTVL.

This clone showed up just once. This specimen includes other DNA sequences encoding the same CDR3. The chain combines TRBV20-1 with TRBJ1-5; no definite D call. The CDR3 spans 11 residues. V was trimmed by 1 base and J by 4 bases, leaving 2 bases between them. The V gene's germline CDR1 is DFQATT and CDR2 SNEGSKA (reference sequence). DNA for the CDR3: TGCAGTGCTAGAGGTAATCAGCCCCAGCATTTT. Translation gives CSARGNQPQHF.

This rearrangement joins TRBV28 to TRBJ1-5, with a possible D match to TRBD1 (6 bases). From germline, CDR1 is MDHEN and CDR2 SYDVKM. There are 20 residues in the CDR3. V lost 2 bases and J lost 2, with 25 bases in between. CDR3 sequence reads: CASSLAALNRVSGGNQPQHF. In DNA form, the CDR3 reads TGTGCCAGCAGTTTAGCGGCCTTAAACAGGGTATCGGGGGGCAATCAGCCCCAGCATTTT.

In this sample, this clone turned up once. The chain combines TRBV25-1 with TRBJ2-7, with D possibly matching TRBD2 (5 bases). The CDR3 runs to 16 residues. V lost 4 bases and J lost 0, with 16 bases in between. Germline-derived CDR1 and CDR2 are MGHDK and SYGVNS. The CDR3 loop is CASSGNPGKNSYEQYF. CDR3 nucleotide sequence: TGTGCCAGCAGTGGTAACCCCGGGAAGAACTCCTACGAGCAGTACTTC.

This chain uses TRBV19 with TRBJ1-1, with 7 bases aligning to TRBD1. Per germline, CDR1 LNHDA and CDR2 SQIVND (reference sequence). This CDR3 comprises 16 residues. The V segment lost 8 bases and the J segment 1 base; nucleotides outside the gene matches: 13. The CDR3 DNA reads TGTGCCAGTGGGACAGAAGCCCTCCTACCGAACACTGAAGCTTTCTTT. Protein product: CASGTEALLPNTEAFF.

This chain joins TRBV19 and TRBJ2-1; 7 bases match TRBD2. There are 15 residues in the CDR3. After removal of 4 bases from V and 2 bases from J, the junction contained 5 bases not matched to a gene. The germline V gene encodes CDR1 LNHDA and CDR2 SQIVND (reference sequence). In nucleotides, the CDR3 is TGTGCCAGTAGTACGGGGGGAAGCACCTACAATGAGCAGTTCTTC. Protein sequence: CASSTGGSTYNEQFF.

The chain uses TRBV5-1 and TRBJ1-5; D ambiguous. In germline, CDR1 is SGHRS, CDR2 YFSETQ. The CDR3 is 14 amino acids. Between the trimmed V and J ends, which lost 0 bases and 0 bases, there was a span of 4 bases. This CDR3 reads CASSLGTSNQPQHF. The CDR3 region has the DNA TGCGCCAGCAGCTTGGGAACTAGCAATCAGCCCCAGCATTTT.